This TCR delta chain is drawn from a study of gamma-delta chains in newborns, infants, children. In the study overall: Microbial exposure reportedly drives polyclonal innate γδ T cell expansion after birth.

TCRdb reanalysed the reads with CATT. The sample yields 3,000 to 3,500 delta-chain clones, roughly 50% seen once. V gave up 0 bases and J gave up 0 bases, with 17 bases separating them. Germline lookup yields CDR1 GEAIGNYY and CDR2 EKD. The length of the CDR3 is 20 residues. By share, this clone counts as medium-sized. The chain couples TRDV2 to TRDJ3, with D tentatively TRDD3 (6 bases). The TCR comes from a child who received the measles vaccine. The sample comprised blood. For the CDR3, the DNA is TGTGCCTGTGACACCGCAGAATTTGGGGGTCTCTCCTGGGACACCCGACAGATGTTTTTC. Protein sequence: CACDTAEFGGLSWDTRQMFF.